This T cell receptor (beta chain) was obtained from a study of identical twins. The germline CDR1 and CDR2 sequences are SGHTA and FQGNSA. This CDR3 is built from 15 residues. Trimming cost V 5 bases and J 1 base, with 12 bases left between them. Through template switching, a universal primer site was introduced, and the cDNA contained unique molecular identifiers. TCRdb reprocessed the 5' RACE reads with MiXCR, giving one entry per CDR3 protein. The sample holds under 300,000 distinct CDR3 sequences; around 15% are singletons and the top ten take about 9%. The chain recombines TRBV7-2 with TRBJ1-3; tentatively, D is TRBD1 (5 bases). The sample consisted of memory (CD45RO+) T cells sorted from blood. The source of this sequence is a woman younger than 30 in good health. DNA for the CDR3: TGTGCCAGCAGCAGAGAAACAGGATCTGGAAACACCATATATTTT. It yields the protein CASSRETGSGNTIYF.